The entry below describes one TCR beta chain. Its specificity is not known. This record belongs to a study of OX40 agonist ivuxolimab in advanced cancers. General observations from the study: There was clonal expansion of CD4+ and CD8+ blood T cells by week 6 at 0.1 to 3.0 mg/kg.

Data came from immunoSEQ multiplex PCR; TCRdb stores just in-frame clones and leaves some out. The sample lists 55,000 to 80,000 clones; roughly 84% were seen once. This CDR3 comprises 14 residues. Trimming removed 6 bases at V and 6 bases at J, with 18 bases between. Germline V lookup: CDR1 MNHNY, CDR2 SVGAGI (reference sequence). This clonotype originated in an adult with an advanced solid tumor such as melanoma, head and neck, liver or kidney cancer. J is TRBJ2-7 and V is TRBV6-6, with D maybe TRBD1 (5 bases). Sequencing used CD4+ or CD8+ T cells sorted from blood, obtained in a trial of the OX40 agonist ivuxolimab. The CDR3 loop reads CASRPQAPRAEQYF. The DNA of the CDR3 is TGTGCCAGCAGACCACAGGCCCCTAGGGCCGAGCAGTACTTC.